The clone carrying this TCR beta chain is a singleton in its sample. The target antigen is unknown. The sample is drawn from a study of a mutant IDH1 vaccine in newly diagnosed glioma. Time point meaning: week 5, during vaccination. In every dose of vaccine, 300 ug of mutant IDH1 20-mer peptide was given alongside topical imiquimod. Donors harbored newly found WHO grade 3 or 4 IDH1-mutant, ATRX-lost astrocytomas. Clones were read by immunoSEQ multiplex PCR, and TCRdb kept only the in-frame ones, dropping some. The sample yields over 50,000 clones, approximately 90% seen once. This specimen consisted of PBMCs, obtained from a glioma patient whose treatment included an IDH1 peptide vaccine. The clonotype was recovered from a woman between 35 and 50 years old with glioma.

The CDR3, as DNA: TGTGCCAGCAGTTCCATGGGGGGTGGCCAGCATTTT. This codes for CASSSMGGGQHF. V is TRBV27 and J is TRBJ1-5; weak D call: TRBD1 (5 bases). Trimming cost V 4 bases and J 12 bases, with 13 bases left between them. Germline values: CDR1 MNHEY, CDR2 SMNVEV (reference sequence). This CDR3 has 12 amino acids.